This T cell receptor (beta chain) is from a study of blood T cell repertoires in COVID-19 (dated by TCRdb to between 2020 and 2021). As for the study more broadly: Samples covering the acute and convalescent phases of COVID-19 were provided by collaborators in the United States, Italy and Spain. The material from the prospective study consisted of cDNA or gDNA derived from T cells, B-cell-depleted T cells, or PBMCs. The samples were drawn from two sources: the first 160 participants of the ongoing ImmuneRACE study, and 950 to 1,500 subjects contributed by 6 global collaborators. Subjects who had been exposed to COVID-19, were actively infected with it, or had recovered from it provided the deeply sampled blood TCRbeta repertoires that made up the dataset. Where available, HLA class I and class II types were taken from metadata supplied by the sample provider and were not determined by assay-based typing. The repertoires were made available in a free public database intended to serve as a resource for research on the immune response to SARS-CoV-2. The sample metadata nearly always contained a de-identified subject ID, COVID-19 status, age in years and sex. Points the paper makes about the study in general: How much clinical and demographic metadata was included differed by source and by participant, and the metadata was provided uncurated.

CDR1 and CDR2 are drawn from the germline V gene: SGDLS, YYNGEE. After removal of 3 bases from V and 7 bases from J, the junction retains 10 bases not matched to a gene. The CDR3 spans 18 residues, from the cysteine through the phenylalanine. CDR3 DNA is the only sequence kept; it has 54 bases, read in frame from the first base. Details on this clone: Its binding antigen is unknown. Within one base of it there is no much larger clone, and no base qualities were kept.

Samples from volunteer blood donors who had recovered from COVID-19 were contributed by a second Seattle source. Collaborating institutions collected whole blood in K2EDTA tubes following their own protocols. Collaborator samples were shipped for TCRbeta analysis as frozen whole blood, isolated PBMCs, or DNA extracted from either sample type. TCRbeta CDR3 regions were amplified from genomic DNA using the immunoSEQ Assay, a bias-controlled multiplex PCR. Per the original workflow: Nucleated cell counts per sample were estimated from amplification of reference gene primers within the assay. Sequence reads were collapsed and filtered to measure the absolute abundance of every unique TCRbeta CDR3 rearrangement. For each sample, productive Simpson clonality was calculated as the square root of Simpson's diversity index across productive rearrangements. This immuneACCESS table, as held by TCRdb, lists in-frame sequences with V and J called but not all clones. Of the missing ones, under half trace to an unresolved V gene in checked studies; the others have no known cause. V and J calls and clone size are those listed in that table; D and trimming were worked out from the DNA. Present in this sample are a few hundred thousand clones, approximately 90% of which were seen just once. The leading ten clones occupy 4% of the sample.

The rearranged segments are TRBV9 and TRBJ2-4, with 16 bases in between that match TRBD2. Sequenced material: peripheral blood. The clonotype comes from a man aged 55 to 70 who had recovered from COVID-19. The DNA sequence follows: TGTGCCAGCAGCGCGTTCCCGGGACTAGCGGGGGGGCCCAACATTCAGTACTTC. This is translated as CASSAFPGLAGGPNIQYF.